What follows is one TCR beta chain and its context. In the source study's methods: Reference gene primer amplification gave nucleated cell count estimates. The data were produced by immunoSEQ multiplex PCR, yet TCRdb's version contains in-frame clones alone and is incomplete. The V and J calls and the clone size are those of that table, but D and trimming were determined from the DNA. Of 250,000 to 300,000 clones listed, approximately 90% are singletons. This CDR3 is built from 15 residues. Germline V CDR1 and CDR2: SGHTA, FQGNSA. V gave up 2 bases and J gave up 0 bases, with 8 bases separating them. Seattle enrolled patients during active infection and tracked them longitudinally. This sample stems from a study of blood T cell repertoires in COVID-19. Study context: COVID-19 samples collected from the United States, Italy and Spain covered acute and convalescent phases.

The source is a woman in her thirties with COVID-19, enrolled during active disease. The chain is built from TRBV7-2 and TRBJ2-1, with D perhaps TRBD2 (6 bases). The sequenced material came from peripheral blood. The CDR3 DNA follows: TGTGCCAGCAGCTTAACCGGGAGCTCCTACAATGAGCAGTTCTTC. Its protein product is CASSLTGSSYNEQFF. Filled out from reference TRBV7-2 and TRBJ2-1, the complete variable domain reads GAGVSQSPSNKVTEKGKDVELRCDPISGHTALYWYRQSLGQGLEFLIYFQGNSAPDKSGLPSDRFSAERTGGSVSTLTIQRTQQEDSAVYLCASSLTGSSYNEQFFGPGTRLTVL.